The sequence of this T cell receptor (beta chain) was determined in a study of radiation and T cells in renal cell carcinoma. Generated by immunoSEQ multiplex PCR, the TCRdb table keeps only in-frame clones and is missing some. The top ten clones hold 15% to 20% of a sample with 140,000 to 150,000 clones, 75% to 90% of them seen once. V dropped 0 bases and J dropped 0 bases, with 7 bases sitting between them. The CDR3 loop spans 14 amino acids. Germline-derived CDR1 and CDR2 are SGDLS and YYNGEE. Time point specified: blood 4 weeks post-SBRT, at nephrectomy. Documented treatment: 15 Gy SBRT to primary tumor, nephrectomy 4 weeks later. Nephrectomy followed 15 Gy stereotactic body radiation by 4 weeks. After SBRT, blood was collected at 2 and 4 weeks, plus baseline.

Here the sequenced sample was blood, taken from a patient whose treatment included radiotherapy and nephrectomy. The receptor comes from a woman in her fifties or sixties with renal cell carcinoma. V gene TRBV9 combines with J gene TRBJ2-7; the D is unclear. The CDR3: CASSVAQLSYEQYF. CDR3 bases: TGTGCCAGCAGCGTAGCTCAGCTCTCCTACGAGCAGTACTTC.